The next 4 T cell receptor beta chains were all read from a single sample in a study of T cell repertoires in cytomegalovirus infection. From the reads, TCRdb called clonotypes with MiXCR, one entry per CDR3 protein. The sample has more than 200,000 distinct CDR3 sequences, approximately 9% seen once. The sequencing sample was made of PBMCs. The receptor set was obtained from a human donor in good health (CMV status not recorded). Some clones in this sample may be carry-over from other donors' samples.

This clonotype has just a few counts. V usage is TRBV7-2 and J usage is TRBJ2-3; the D gene is possibly TRBD2 (6 bases). V was pared by 8 bases and J by 4 bases, with 16 bases between. This CDR3 is built from 14 residues. Per the germline V gene, CDR1 is SGHTA and CDR2 is FQGNSA. Written as DNA, the CDR3 is TGTGCCAGCCGGTATGGGGGGAGCGCAGATACGCAGTATTTT. This encodes CASRYGGSADTQYF.

This clonotype turned up a few times. The chain couples TRBV20-1 to TRBJ2-1; the match to TRBD2 covers 10 bases. CDR3 length: 14 residues. Germline CDR1 and CDR2: DFQATT and SNEGSKA (reference sequence). J was trimmed by 5 bases and V by 5 bases; bases with no gene match: 6. CDR3 in DNA: TGCAGTGCTCCTCTAGCGGGGGTGAACAATGAGCAGTTCTTC. This codes for CSAPLAGVNNEQFF.

There are a few counts of this clonotype. This sequence joins TRBV13 and TRBJ1-2; TRBD1 is a possible D gene (6 bases). The V and J ends lost 0 bases and 4 bases respectively, with 15 bases between them. CDR1 is PRHDT, CDR2 FYEKMQ, per germline (reference sequence). The CDR3 runs to 16 residues. The DNA for the CDR3 is TGTGCCAGCAGCTTAGGCCCGGCAGGGGTGAGCTATGGCTACACCTTC. Protein sequence: CASSLGPAGVSYGYTF.

This clonotype has ten or more counts. The gene calls are TRBV12-3 or TRBV12-4 and TRBJ1-1; 8 bases are a match to TRBD1. V trimming: 7 bases; J trimming: 3 bases; junction bases outside the gene matches: 19. The CDR3 has 18 residues. As DNA, the CDR3 is TGTGCCAGCAATTCAAAAGGGGTTTGGGGACAGGCGGACACTGAAGCTTTCTTT. The encoded protein is CASNSKGVWGQADTEAFF.